This T cell receptor (beta chain) comes out of a study of cytomegalovirus exposure and HLA in healthy donors. Study overall: Researchers previously reported finding about 110 million unique TCR beta sequences from approximately 200 million T cells.

The junction had 10 bases not matched to a gene; V was cut back by 2 bases and J by 4 bases. CDR1 is SGHRS and CDR2 is YFSETQ in the germline V gene. The CDR3 runs 17 residues. Concerning this clone: Its matching antigen is unknown.

Findings of the study overall: For presence/absence analyses, sequencing depth was assumed to be roughly uniform across donors. Links to common viral pathogens appeared, in a later analysis, for several of the most significant clusters.

The PCR used 60 Vbeta and 13 Jbeta primers. TCRdb's copy holds only in-frame clones and misses some; the assay was immunoSEQ multiplex PCR. The table lists roughly 200,000 clones, about 10% of them singletons. The sample was PBMCs. The clonotype was recovered from a woman under 40 in good health and CMV-seropositive. The V and J genes are TRBV5-1 and TRBJ2-1, with 9 bases aligning to TRBD2. The CDR3 DNA follows: TGCGCCAGCAGCTTAGGTCTGGCTAGCGGGATATACAATGAGCAGTTCTTC. This codes for CASSLGLASGIYNEQFF.